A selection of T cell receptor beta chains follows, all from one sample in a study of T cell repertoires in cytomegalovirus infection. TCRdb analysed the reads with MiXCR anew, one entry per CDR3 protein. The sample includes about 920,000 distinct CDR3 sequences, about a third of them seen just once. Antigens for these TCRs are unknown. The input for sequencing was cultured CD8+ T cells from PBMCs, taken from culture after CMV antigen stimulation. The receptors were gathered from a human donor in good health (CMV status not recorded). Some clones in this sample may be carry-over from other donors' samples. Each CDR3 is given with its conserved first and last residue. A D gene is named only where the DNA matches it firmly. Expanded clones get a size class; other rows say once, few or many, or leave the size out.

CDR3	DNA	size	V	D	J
CASGREVNTEAFF	TGTGCCAGTGGAAGGGAGGTGAACACTGAAGCTTTCTTT	once	TRBV19	NA	TRBJ1-1
CASGLWGGQGGYNEQFF	TGTGCTAGTGGTTTGTGGGGGGGGCAGGGCGGTTACAATGAGCAGTTCTTC	NA	TRBV12-5	NA	TRBJ2-1
CASPPHSGSGNTIYF	TGCGCCAGCCCCCCCCATTCGGGTTCTGGAAACACCATATATTTT	NA	TRBV4-1	NA	TRBJ1-3
CASSQDHRTGPREQFF	TGCGCCAGCAGCCAAGATCACAGGACAGGGCCCCGCGAGCAGTTCTTC	NA	TRBV4-3	TRBD1	TRBJ2-1
CASSLADSTGYTF	TGTGCCAGCAGCTTGGCCGACAGTACCGGCTACACCTTC	NA	TRBV5-4	NA	TRBJ1-2
CASSEGDRNGYTF	TGTGCCAGCAGTGAAGGGGACAGAAATGGCTACACCTTC	few	TRBV6-1	TRBD1	TRBJ1-2
CASSDFGYNEQFF	TGTGCCAGCAGCGACTTCGGGTACAATGAGCAGTTCTTC	NA	TRBV5-5	NA	TRBJ2-1
CASSEPQRGPGRLFF	TGCGCCAGCAGTGAGCCCCAGCGGGGGCCAGGAAGGCTGTTTTTT	few	TRBV10-2	TRBD2	TRBJ2-2
CASSFKTVNYGYTF	TGTGCCAGCAGCTTTAAGACGGTTAACTATGGCTACACCTTC	many	TRBV7-2	NA	TRBJ1-2
CASSSLFLDARQGTEAFF	TGTGCCAGTAGTTCCCTGTTTTTGGACGCCCGGCAGGGTACTGAAGCTTTCTTT	NA	TRBV19	NA	TRBJ1-1
CASRQRGGPQETQYF	TGTGCCAGCAGACAGCGGGGGGGCCCCCAAGAGACCCAGTACTTC	NA	TRBV6-6	TRBD2	TRBJ2-5
CASSPRTGPLDTQYF	TGTGCCAGCAGCCCCCGGACAGGGCCACTAGATACGCAGTATTTT	NA	TRBV11-3	TRBD1	TRBJ2-3
CASSGGTTTLSTDTQYF	TGTGCCAGCAGCGGAGGGACTACCACCCTTTCGACAGATACGCAGTATTTT	many	TRBV7-6	TRBD2	TRBJ2-3
CASSDLTGRSYEQYF	TGTGCCAGCAGCGACCTTACGGGTCGCTCCTACGAGCAGTACTTC	NA	TRBV7-4	NA	TRBJ2-7
CASSAGTSRKTQYF	TGTGCCAGCAGTGCGGGAACTAGTAGAAAGACCCAGTACTTC	NA	TRBV12-3/TRBV12-4	NA	TRBJ2-5
CASSLGGGYQETQYF	TGTGCCAGCAGCTTAGGTGGGGGTTATCAAGAGACCCAGTACTTC	many	TRBV7-6	NA	TRBJ2-5
CASSYRTALVDGYTF	TGTGCCAGCAGCTACCGGACAGCCTTGGTCGATGGCTACACCTTC	NA	TRBV7-2	NA	TRBJ1-2
CSATPDRFNGYTF	TGCAGTGCTACCCCCGACAGGTTCAATGGCTACACCTTC	few	TRBV20-1	NA	TRBJ1-2
CASSYLGTSGGTGELFF	TGTGCCAGCAGTTACCTTGGGACTAGCGGGGGGACCGGGGAGCTGTTTTTT	few	TRBV6-6	TRBD2	TRBJ2-2
CASSPRPGTGNTGELFF	TGTGCCAGCAGTCCTCGACCTGGGACAGGGAACACCGGGGAGCTGTTTTTT	NA	TRBV27	TRBD1	TRBJ2-2
CASSPPGANAEAFF	TGTGCCAGCAGTCCCCCGGGGGCGAACGCTGAAGCTTTCTTT	NA	TRBV27	NA	TRBJ1-1
CASSYQGISNTEAFF	TGTGCCAGCAGTTATCAGGGGATTTCGAACACTGAAGCTTTCTTT	NA	TRBV7-6	NA	TRBJ1-1
CATSRDQSSYNEQFF	TGTGCCACCAGCAGGGACCAGAGCTCCTACAATGAGCAGTTCTTC	NA	TRBV15	NA	TRBJ2-1
CASSGQGGGEKLFF	TGTGCCAGCAGTGGACAGGGGGGGGGTGAAAAACTGTTTTTT	NA	TRBV6-1	TRBD1	TRBJ1-4
CASSLSTSGYNEQFF	TGTGCCAGCAGTTTATCGACTAGCGGTTACAATGAGCAGTTCTTC	NA	TRBV27	TRBD2	TRBJ2-1
CASSLTYGRENYEQYF	TGTGCCAGCAGCCTAACTTACGGACGGGAAAACTACGAGCAGTACTTC	NA	TRBV5-4	NA	TRBJ2-7
CASSPVGGLNTEAFF	TGTGCCAGCAGCCCGGTCGGGGGGTTGAACACTGAAGCTTTCTTT	NA	TRBV7-9	NA	TRBJ1-1
CASGLVVLGEVDTEAFF	TGTGCTAGTGGTTTGGTAGTTTTGGGGGAGGTAGACACTGAAGCTTTCTTT	NA	TRBV12-5	NA	TRBJ1-1
CASSFLAGGIRGYGYTF	TGTGCCAGCAGTTTTCTGGCAGGGGGTATTAGGGGATATGGCTACACCTTC	few	TRBV12-3/TRBV12-4	TRBD1	TRBJ1-2
CASSPTGGGNTGELFF	TGTGCCAGCAGCCCAACAGGGGGAGGAAACACCGGGGAGCTGTTTTTT	many	TRBV7-2	TRBD1	TRBJ2-2
CASSTGQGTGETQYF	TGTGCCAGCTCAACTGGACAGGGAACTGGGGAGACCCAGTACTTC	few	TRBV18	TRBD1	TRBJ2-5
CASIYVGRTEAFF	TGTGCCAGCATCTACGTGGGTAGGACTGAAGCTTTCTTT	few	TRBV6-6	NA	TRBJ1-1
CASKGRDWAFF	TGTGCCAGTAAAGGAAGGGATTGGGCTTTCTTT	NA	TRBV19	NA	TRBJ1-1
CASSLDSGLTNEKLSF	TGTGCCAGCAGCCTCGATTCAGGCCTAACTAATGAAAAACTGTCTTTT	NA	TRBV7-9	NA	TRBJ1-4
CASSPGEGGIFYNEQFF	TGCGCCAGCAGCCCTGGGGAGGGGGGGATTTTCTACAATGAGCAGTTCTTC	NA	TRBV4-3	NA	TRBJ2-1
CATSRSRDRAGETQYF	TGTGCCACCAGCAGATCCCGGGACAGGGCCGGCGAGACCCAGTACTTC	NA	TRBV15	TRBD1	TRBJ2-5
CASSPAWGSNQPQHF	TGTGCCAGCAGCCCCGCTTGGGGAAGCAATCAGCCCCAGCATTTT	few	TRBV7-2	NA	TRBJ1-5
CASSPRGGGPYNEQFF	TGCGCCAGCAGCCCCCGAGGAGGGGGGCCCTACAATGAGCAGTTCTTC	NA	TRBV4-1	NA	TRBJ2-1
CASSLEAGGWETQYF	TGTGCCAGCAGCCTGGAAGCGGGGGGGTGGGAGACCCAGTACTTC	NA	TRBV7-6	TRBD2	TRBJ2-5
CASRQRAGGANVLTF	TGTGCCAGCAGGCAGAGGGCGGGTGGGGCCAACGTCCTGACTTTC	many	TRBV28	NA	TRBJ2-6
CASSQVQDYTIYEQYF	TGCGCCAGCAGCCAAGTACAGGACTATACGATCTACGAGCAGTACTTC	few	TRBV4-1	NA	TRBJ2-7
CASSYPLATDTQYF	TGTGCCAGCAGTTACCCCTTAGCGACAGATACGCAGTATTTT	many	TRBV28	NA	TRBJ2-3
CASREPGGPEAFF	TGTGCCAGCAGGGAACCGGGGGGCCCTGAAGCTTTCTTT	NA	TRBV12-3/TRBV12-4	NA	TRBJ1-1
CASSSLPEDSGELFF	TGTGCCAGCAGCTCCCTTCCCGAAGATTCCGGGGAGCTGTTTTTT	many	TRBV11-2	NA	TRBJ2-2
CASSESNPYEQYF	TGCGCCAGCAGTGAGTCGAACCCCTACGAGCAGTACTTC	few	TRBV10-2	NA	TRBJ2-7
CASSLDGTGGYGYTF	TGTGCCAGCAGCTTAGACGGGACAGGGGGCTATGGCTACACCTTC	many	TRBV7-2	TRBD1	TRBJ1-2
CASSPGLDFYGYTF	TGTGCCAGCAGTCCGGGCCTAGACTTCTATGGCTACACCTTC	few	TRBV25-1	NA	TRBJ1-2
CASSEGRRYTEAFF	TGTGCCAGCAGTGAAGGTAGGAGATACACTGAAGCTTTCTTT	few	TRBV2	NA	TRBJ1-1
CASSQATGIGGELFF	TGCGCCAGCAGCCAAGCCACAGGGATTGGCGGGGAGCTGTTTTTT	few	TRBV4-1	NA	TRBJ2-2
CASSQGRGQGSPLHF	TGCGCCAGCAGCCAAGGCAGGGGGCAGGGTTCACCCCTCCACTTT	few	TRBV4-1	TRBD1	TRBJ1-6
CAISEYRVDYGYTF	TGTGCCATCAGTGAATACAGGGTAGACTATGGCTACACCTTC	few	TRBV10-3	NA	TRBJ1-2
CASRISVAGDSYEQYF	TGTGCCAGCAGAATATCCGTGGCAGGGGACTCCTACGAGCAGTACTTC	NA	TRBV27	NA	TRBJ2-7
CASSLNEGGPNYGYTF	TGTGCCAGCAGCTTAAATGAAGGGGGTCCAAACTATGGCTACACCTTC	NA	TRBV7-9	NA	TRBJ1-2
CASSARDNGYEQYF	TGTGCCAGCAGCGCCCGGGACAATGGCTACGAGCAGTACTTC	few	TRBV9	NA	TRBJ2-7
CSASRSGLAGQETQYF	TGCAGTGCTTCCCGATCGGGACTAGCGGGACAAGAGACCCAGTACTTC	NA	TRBV20-1	TRBD2	TRBJ2-5
CASSRSPGAEAFF	TGCGCCAGCAGCAGGTCACCAGGCGCTGAAGCTTTCTTT	NA	TRBV10-1	NA	TRBJ1-1